Listed here are 6 T cell receptor beta chains from one sample, sequenced in a study of blood T cell repertoires in COVID-19 (TCRdb year 2020). Preparation of the library involved the immunoSEQ multiplex PCR assay. TCRdb holds this immuneACCESS table with in-frame rearrangements only. Some clones are missing; in checked studies, unresolved V genes explain under half, and the rest has no known cause. The sample data list fewer than 350,000 clones, and roughly 90% of these were observed just once. The ten top clones hold about an eighth of the sample. Sequencing was done on a sample of peripheral blood. The receptors derive from a woman aged 25 to 39 with COVID-19, enrolled during active disease.

The sample holds one count of this clone. The rearrangement links TRBV27 to TRBJ1-6; D remains unclear. The CDR3 is 14 residues long. Trimming removed 4 bases at V and 9 bases at J, with 13 bases between. CDR1 is MNHEY, CDR2 SMNVEV, per germline (reference sequence). The CDR3 DNA sequence: TGTGCCAGCAGTTCCCGTCGCAAGAGTTCACCCCTCCACTTT. Amino acids: CASSSRRKSSPLHF.

V is TRBV28 and J is TRBJ1-2, with D maybe TRBD1 (5 bases). Germline CDR1 is MDHEN and CDR2 is SYDVKM. The CDR3 is 15 amino acids. Trimming cost V 2 bases and J 4 bases, with 14 bases left between them. CDR3 sequence (DNA): TGTGCCAGCAGTTTAATATTTGGGGCCGGCTATGGCTACACCTTC. Residues: CASSLIFGAGYGYTF.

The gene calls are TRBV7-6 and TRBJ2-3, with 7 bases matching TRBD1. V gave up 5 bases and J gave up 4 bases; unmatched junction bases: 12. This CDR3 comprises 16 residues. CDR1 is SGHVS and CDR2 is FNYEAQ in the germline V gene. The CDR3 bases are TGTGCCAGCAGCCGGCCCGGGACAGCGAATTCAGATACGCAGTATTTT. It specifies CASSRPGTANSDTQYF.

The chain has TRBV4-1 and TRBJ1-2; the D gene is possibly TRBD1 (5 bases). Germline CDR1 and CDR2: MGHRA and YSYEKL. The CDR3 spans 17 residues. The V gene lost 0 bases and the J gene lost 6 bases, with 20 bases spanning the gap. CDR3 loop: CASSQEGGWGNGNGYTF. CDR3 in DNA: TGCGCCAGCAGCCAAGAGGGGGGTTGGGGGAACGGTAATGGCTACACCTTC.

V usage is TRBV18 and J usage is TRBJ2-1, with D unclear. CDR3 length: 11 amino acids. Per germline, CDR1 KGHSH and CDR2 LQKENI. V dropped 2 bases and J dropped 12 bases, with 8 bases sitting between them. The CDR3 loop is CASSPDFRQFF. The CDR3 DNA reads as TGTGCCAGCTCACCAGACTTTCGGCAGTTCTTC. The full variable domain, completed using reference TRBV18 and TRBJ2-1, is NAGVMQNPRHLVRRRGQEARLRCSPMKGHSHVYWYRQLPEEGLKFMVYLQKENIIDESGMPKERFSAEFPKEGPSILRIQQVVRGDSAAYFCASSPDFRQFFGPGTRLTVL.

The J gene is TRBJ2-7, the V gene TRBV11-2; 8 bases fit TRBD2. Germline V CDR1 and CDR2: SGHAT, FQNNGV. This CDR3 is built from 16 residues. V gave up 5 bases and J gave up 3 bases; unmatched junction bases: 12. CDR3 bases: TGTGCCAGCAGCCTCTCACCGGGACTAGGGGACTACGAGCAGTACTTC. This translates into CASSLSPGLGDYEQYF. Looking up the rest from reference TRBV11-2 and TRBJ2-7 gives the full variable domain: EAGVAQSPRYKIIEKRQSVAFWCNPISGHATLYWYQQILGQGPKLLIQFQNNGVVDDSQLPKDRFSAERLKGVDSTLKIQPAKLEDSAVYLCASSLSPGLGDYEQYFGPGTRLTVT.